This T cell receptor beta chain emerged from a study of PD-1 blockade in classical Hodgkin lymphoma. The time point was: cycle 4 day 1 (C4D1), after less than 7 weeks of nivolumab. All the patients suffered relapse after autologous stem cell transplantation, and brentuximab vedotin exposure differed. CDR1 and CDR2 from the germline V gene are LGHNA and YSLEER. The CDR3 is made up of 11 amino acids. V was clipped by 0 bases and J by 6 bases, with 3 bases between them. This table comes from immunoSEQ multiplex PCR, and its TCRdb copy is limited to in-frame clones, with some not included. Seen here are over 20,000 clones, more than 80% observed once, and the top ten hold 13%.

The receptor's source is a human donor with classical Hodgkin lymphoma. The chain employs TRBV4-3 and TRBJ2-7; unclear D gene. The source was peripheral blood mononuclear cells (PBMCs), collected before the fourth cycle of nivolumab. The CDR3 DNA reads TGCGCCAGCAGCCAAGATAGCGAGCAGTACTTC. Translated, it gives CASSQDSEQYF.